This is a list of T cell receptor beta chains from one sample in a study of cytomegalovirus exposure and HLA in healthy donors. Clones were read by immunoSEQ multiplex PCR, and TCRdb kept only the in-frame ones, dropping some. The sample yields 120,000 or so clones, roughly 80% seen once. The sequenced sample consisted of PBMCs. The receptor source for this set is a woman between 40 and 50 years old in good health and CMV-seropositive. Each CDR3 is given with its conserved first and last residue. D genes are given only for firm matches. Clone sizes are given selectively: once, few, many, or a class where the clone is expanded.

d_gene | j_gene | v_gene | abundance | CDR3nt | CDR3aa
TRBD2 | TRBJ2-5 | TRBV6-5 | once | TGTGCCAGCATCGAAGCGGGAGCGGAGACCCAGTACTTC | CASIEAGAETQYF
TRBD2 | TRBJ2-1 | TRBV10-3 | once | TGTGCCATCAGTGAGTCGGGTAGGGGACTAGCTACTTATGAGCAGTTCTTC | CAISESGRGLATYEQFF
- | TRBJ2-3 | TRBV7-7 | - | TGTGCTAGCAGCGCTAGAGGGGGGGCTGGAGATACGCAGTATTTT | CASSARGGAGDTQYF
- | TRBJ1-2 | TRBV5-1 | - | TGCGCCAGCAGCCCTTCAGACAGTGCCTATGGCTACACCTTC | CASSPSDSAYGYTF
- | TRBJ1-2 | TRBV19 | - | TGTGCCAGTAGCCAAAGGGACACTAACTATGGCTACACCTTC | CASSQRDTNYGYTF
TRBD1 | TRBJ1-3 | TRBV9 | - | TGTGCCAGCAGCGCAGGGGGCATGTCTGGAAACACCATATATTTT | CASSAGGMSGNTIYF
- | TRBJ1-2 | TRBV7-9 | - | TGTGCCAGCAGCTTAGATCGCGGAACCGCGACCTATGGCTACACCTTC | CASSLDRGTATYGYTF
TRBD1 | TRBJ2-7 | TRBV6-5 | - | TGTGCCAGCAGTTACGCGGGACAGGGGTCCGACTACGAGCAGTACTTC | CASSYAGQGSDYEQYF
- | TRBJ1-5 | TRBV29-1 | - | TGCAGCGTTGGAGCGGGGCCGGGTCAGCCCCAGCATTTT | CSVGAGPGQPQHF
- | TRBJ2-5 | TRBV5-6 | - | TGTGCCAGCAGCCAAACAGGGTGGGAGACCCAGTACTTC | CASSQTGWETQYF
- | TRBJ2-1 | TRBV11-3 | - | TGTGCCAGCAGCTTAAGTCCGCGGAATGAGCAGTTCTTC | CASSLSPRNEQFF
- | TRBJ2-5 | TRBV28 | - | TGTGCCAGCAGTCTGCGCGAGGAGACCCAGTACTTC | CASSLREETQYF
TRBD1 | TRBJ1-1 | TRBV6-5 | - | TGTGCCAGTTTTGACACTTCAGGGGGCACTGAAGCTTTCTTT | CASFDTSGGTEAFF
- | TRBJ1-1 | TRBV4-2 | - | TGTGCCAGCAGCCAAGATAGGGACTGGGGACCTTGGGCTTTCTTT | CASSQDRDWGPWAFF
TRBD1 | TRBJ1-2 | TRBV27 | - | TGTGCCAGCAGCCTTATCCAGGGGGCTGGCTATGGCTACACCTTC | CASSLIQGAGYGYTF
TRBD2 | TRBJ2-7 | TRBV4-2 | - | TGTGCCAGCAGCCAAGCAAGCGGGAGAAAGTACTTC | CASSQASGRKYF
TRBD2 | TRBJ2-1 | TRBV2 | - | TGTGCCAGCAGTGCGGCTAGCGGAGCCCCCGAGCAGTTCTTC | CASSAASGAPEQFF
- | TRBJ2-1 | TRBV7-2 | - | TGTGCCAGCAGCTTTTGGATTAGCGGCTACAATGAGCAGTTCTTC | CASSFWISGYNEQFF
TRBD2 | TRBJ2-3 | TRBV5-1 | - | TGCGCCAGCAGCTTGCTAGCGGGGGGTATGGATACGCAGTATTTT | CASSLLAGGMDTQYF
- | TRBJ2-2 | TRBV5-4 | - | TGTGCCAGCAGCATTCCGGGACAAGCGAACACCGGGGAGCTGTTTTTT | CASSIPGQANTGELFF
TRBD2 | TRBJ2-1 | TRBV29-1 | - | TGCAGCTACTGCCGTGAACTAGCGGCCATCTCCAATGAGCAGTTCTTC | CSYCRELAAISNEQFF
TRBD1 | TRBJ1-4 | TRBV29-1 | once | TGCAGCGTTGTAACAGGGGGGCTGAAAGAAAAACTGTTTTTT | CSVVTGGLKEKLFF
TRBD1 | TRBJ1-1 | TRBV5-1 | - | TGCGCCAGCAGCCCGGGTCAGGGGGAGCGCACTGAAGCTTTCTTT | CASSPGQGERTEAFF
- | TRBJ2-3 | TRBV28 | - | TGTGCCAGCAGTTCACATCTTCGTTCTAGCACAGATACGCAGTATTTT | CASSSHLRSSTDTQYF
TRBD2 | TRBJ2-7 | TRBV19 | few | TGTGCCAGTAGTATAGGGGTGGCTAGCGGGAGCTCCTACGAGCAGTACTTC | CASSIGVASGSSYEQYF
TRBD1 | TRBJ2-7 | TRBV10-2 | - | TGCGCCAGCAGGGCCGGGACAGGGGGGATCTACGAGCAGTACTTC | CASRAGTGGIYEQYF
- | TRBJ2-3 | TRBV21-1 | - | TGTGCCAGCAGCAAAGAACAGGAGCGGGAGTCCACAGATACGCAGTATTTT | CASSKEQERESTDTQYF
- | TRBJ1-4 | TRBV11-2 | - | TGTGCCAGCAGCTTAGACCCCAGGGTGGTAAAACTGTTTTTT | CASSLDPRVVKLFF
- | TRBJ2-4 | TRBV5-1 | - | TGCGCCAGCAGCTTGGACAGCAGTATTACAGCCGTAGCCAAAAACATTCAGTACTTC | CASSLDSSITAVAKNIQYF
- | TRBJ2-7 | TRBV11-2 | - | TGTGCCAGCAGCTTAGATCCAGGTCCCTACGAGCAGTACTTC | CASSLDPGPYEQYF
- | TRBJ2-2 | TRBV7-6 | - | TGTGCCAGCAGCCCTGGAGAGACGAACACCGGGGAGCTGTTTTTT | CASSPGETNTGELFF
TRBD1 | TRBJ1-1 | TRBV19 | - | TGTGCCAGTACTCGGGACAGGGTACGATCCCCCGAGGCTTTCTTT | CASTRDRVRSPEAFF
TRBD2 | TRBJ2-1 | TRBV7-2 | - | TGTGCCAGCAGCTTACCGACTAGCGGGAGCAATGAGCAGTTCTTC | CASSLPTSGSNEQFF
- | TRBJ1-2 | TRBV2 | few | TGTGCCAGCAGCACAGGGCCTAACTATGGCTACACCTTC | CASSTGPNYGYTF
TRBD1 | TRBJ1-1 | TRBV19 | - | TGTGCCAGTAGTATAAACAGGGGGCTCACTGAAGCTTTCTTT | CASSINRGLTEAFF
TRBD2 | TRBJ2-1 | TRBV5-1 | - | TGCGCCAGCAGCGGGGGACTAGCGGGTGATGAGCAGTTCTTC | CASSGGLAGDEQFF
TRBD2 | TRBJ2-2 | TRBV6-5 | - | TGTGCCAGCAGTTATGGCCTAGCGGGAGGTTCCGGGGAGCTGTTTTTT | CASSYGLAGGSGELFF
- | TRBJ2-1 | TRBV28 | - | TGTGCCAGCAGTTTCTCAGGGGTTGGCTACAATGAGCAGTTCTTC | CASSFSGVGYNEQFF
TRBD2 | TRBJ2-7 | TRBV9 | few | TGTGCCAGCAGCGTAGGGACTAGTTACGAGCAGTACTTC | CASSVGTSYEQYF
- | TRBJ1-1 | TRBV27 | few | TGTGCCAGCAGTTTCCGGGGGGGGACTGAAGCTTTCTTT | CASSFRGGTEAFF
- | TRBJ1-2 | TRBV11-1 | - | TGTGCCAGCAGCTCCCTTCCGGGACATTACTATGGCTACACCTTC | CASSSLPGHYYGYTF
TRBD2 | TRBJ2-1 | TRBV28 | - | TGTGCCAGCACGGGGGGGAGCTCCTACAATGAGCAGTTCTTC | CASTGGSSYNEQFF
- | TRBJ1-1 | TRBV28 | - | TGTGCCAGCGTCCATTCGAACACTGAAGCTTTCTTT | CASVHSNTEAFF
TRBD1 | TRBJ2-7 | TRBV5-4 | - | TGTGCCAGCAGCTTGCCTGGACAGGGGGGTAGCGAGCAGTACTTC | CASSLPGQGGSEQYF
- | TRBJ2-7 | TRBV9 | - | TGTGCCAGCAGCGTAGCCGGCGGTACCTACGAGCAGTACTTC | CASSVAGGTYEQYF
- | TRBJ1-1 | TRBV6-5 | - | TGTGCCAGCAGTTCCCTTTTTGGGAGGGTGAACACTGAAGCTTTCTTT | CASSSLFGRVNTEAFF
- | TRBJ1-4 | TRBV19 | - | TGTGCCAGTAGGAAAAATGAAGCGGGTGCTGAAAAACTGTTTTTT | CASRKNEAGAEKLFF
TRBD2 | TRBJ2-7 | TRBV7-2 | - | TGTGCCAGCAGCTTAGGTAGCGGGAGCTACGAGCAGTACTTC | CASSLGSGSYEQYF
TRBD2 | TRBJ2-7 | TRBV14 | - | TGTGCCAGCAGCCAAGAGGTGGTCGGTGGGAGGGGAATTGCTAGCGAGCAGTACTTC | CASSQEVVGGRGIASEQYF
- | TRBJ2-7 | TRBV5-1 | - | TGCGCCAGCAGCTTAGCCATTTCCTACGAGCAGTACTTC | CASSLAISYEQYF
TRBD2 | TRBJ2-7 | TRBV9 | - | TGTGCCAGCAGCCTAGGACTAGCGGCCTCCTACGAGCAGTACTTC | CASSLGLAASYEQYF
TRBD1 | TRBJ1-2 | TRBV7-3 | - | TGTGCCAGCAGCTCAACAGGGGGCGGCTATGGCTACACCTTC | CASSSTGGGYGYTF
TRBD1 | TRBJ1-4 | TRBV19 | - | TGTGCCAGTAGAACTAACCCGGGACAGGGCCCATCGACGGGTGAAAAACTGTTTTTT | CASRTNPGQGPSTGEKLFF
- | TRBJ2-7 | TRBV6-5 | - | TGTGCCAGCAGCCCGGGGAACGGAGGGCCCTACGAGCAGTACTTC | CASSPGNGGPYEQYF
TRBD1 | TRBJ2-5 | TRBV7-2 | - | TGTGCCAGCAGCCAAAGGGGACAGGGTTTCCGTGTGGGCCAGTACTTC | CASSQRGQGFRVGQYF
TRBD1 | TRBJ1-4 | TRBV5-1 | - | TGCGCCAGCAGCTTGAGGGGACAGGGTGGTGAAAAACTGTTTTTT | CASSLRGQGGEKLFF
TRBD1 | TRBJ2-7 | TRBV29-1 | - | TGCAGCGGGGGACAGGGTGGAAATGCCTACGAGCAGTACTTC | CSGGQGGNAYEQYF